This T cell receptor beta chain was documented in a study of regulatory T cells in long-lasting Graves disease. Time point here: newly diagnosed GD, antithyroid drugs for less than 3 months. Construction of the TCR library relied on RNA isolated from PBMCs. Overall study results and limits: Patients whose Graves' disease persisted exhibited lower TCR diversity than those newly diagnosed. Persistent patients shared 2,741 public clonotypes among themselves. Newly diagnosed patients shared fewer, at approximately 970. Among samples with persistent disease, TRBV28, TRBJ1-2 and TRBJ2-5 were favored.

A note on this clonotype: What it binds is not known.

Germline V lookup: CDR1 SGHRS, CDR2 YFSETQ. Trimming cost V 6 bases and J 4 bases, with 10 bases left between them. The length of the CDR3 is 13 residues. Arm-PCR of CDR3 regions and iRepertoire HTBI primers were used to build TCR beta libraries. In TCRdb, the multiplex PCR reads were re-called with MiXCR into one record per CDR3 protein. The repertoire holds roughly 410,000 distinct CDR3 sequences, with around 16% as singletons. The same data also went into a second study, on T cells in Graves' hyperthyroidism and ophthalmopathy.

This sequence was found in a middle-aged woman with Graves disease. The gene calls are TRBV5-1 and TRBJ2-2; D gene uncertain. The material sequenced was peripheral blood mononuclear cells (PBMCs), taken at new diagnosis, from a patient treated with antithyroid drugs. The CDR3: CASTSMGTGELFF. CDR3 coding DNA: TGCGCCAGCACCTCAATGGGCACCGGGGAGCTGTTTTTT.